This TCR beta chain was sequenced for a study of Graves' ophthalmopathy and Graves' hyperthyroidism. Study conclusions and caveats: In separating ophthalmopathy from stable hyperthyroidism, a 13-signature model achieved 87.88% sensitivity and around 80% specificity. The majority of expanded thyroid clonotypes above 0.001 frequency also occurred in blood.

There are a few counts of this clonotype. Its antigen is unknown. The study amplified TCR beta CDR3 regions using RNA transcripts. Scientists carried out first-round RT-PCR using HTBI primers and then a second-round multiplex PCR. MiXCR, run by TCRdb on the multiplex PCR reads, gives a single entry per CDR3 protein. Of around 1,000,000 distinct CDR3 sequences in the sample, around a third were seen once. The CDR3 is made up of 14 amino acids. V was cut by 1 base and J by 5 bases, with 11 bases left in between. Germline lookup yields CDR1 MNHEY and CDR2 SMNVEV (reference sequence). The chain is built from TRBV27 and TRBJ2-5; maybe TRBD2 (6 bases). This TCR derives from an adult man with Graves' hyperthyroidism. Material: peripheral blood or thyroid tissue (not recorded which). The CDR3 loop reads CASSLWGDRETQYF. The CDR3 coding sequence is TGTGCCAGCAGTTTATGGGGGGACCGGGAGACCCAGTACTTC.